A single sample is the source of the 10 T cell receptor beta chains below, sequenced in a study of OX40 agonist ivuxolimab in advanced cancers. Measured with immunoSEQ multiplex PCR; TCRdb has only the in-frame clones, and not every one. The table has about 27,000 clones, over 75% seen once. This sample comprised CD4+ or CD8+ T cells sorted from blood, obtained in a trial of the OX40 agonist ivuxolimab. These receptors all stem from an adult with an advanced solid tumor such as melanoma, head and neck, liver or kidney cancer.

This sequence joins TRBV7-3 and TRBJ2-5, with TRBD1 matching over 10 bases. V shed 5 bases, J shed 5 bases, and the junction held 8 bases outside the gene matches. Germline V gene data show CDR1 as SGHTA and CDR2 as FQGTGA. The CDR3 totals 15 residues. This CDR3 reads CASSRTGGEGETQYF. Written as DNA, the CDR3 is TGTGCCAGCAGCCGGACAGGGGGTGAGGGGGAGACCCAGTACTTC. Full variable domain (outside the CDR3, taken from reference TRBV7-3 and TRBJ2-5): GAGVSQTPSNKVTEKGKYVELRCDPISGHTALYWYRQSLGQGPEFLIYFQGTGAADDSGLPNDRFFAVRPEGSVSTLKIQRTERGDSAVYLCASSRTGGEGETQYFGPGTRLLVL.

In its sample, this clone was seen a few times. This same CDR3 is encoded by further DNA sequences in the sample. The chain couples TRBV5-1 to TRBJ1-3; D may be TRBD1 (6 bases). Trimming left V 3 bases short and J 0 bases short, with 10 bases between. CDR1 SGHRS and CDR2 YFSETQ come from the germline V gene. The CDR3 spans 15 residues. CDR3 sequence reads: CASSWDTSSGNTIYF. The CDR3 coding sequence is TGCGCCAGCAGCTGGGACACCAGCTCTGGAAACACCATATATTTT.

The CDR3 sequence is CASSMRTHNEQFF. The CDR3 bases are TGTGCCAGTAGTATGAGGACTCACAATGAGCAGTTCTTC. V gene TRBV19 combines with J gene TRBJ2-1; TRBD2 might be the D (5 bases). Germline loops: CDR1 LNHDA, CDR2 SQIVND (reference sequence). CDR3 length: 13 residues. V gave up 3 bases and J gave up 5 bases, with 8 bases separating them.

The V call is TRBV28, the J call TRBJ1-2; no clear D gene. CDR3 length equals 10 residues. The germline V and J ends were trimmed by 8 bases and 5 bases, with 6 bases remaining between them. Germline CDR1 reads MDHEN; CDR2 reads SYDVKM. CDR3 residues: CASGEYGYTF. The DNA for the CDR3 is TGTGCCAGCGGCGAATATGGCTACACCTTC.

The rearrangement links TRBV6-6 to TRBJ2-5, with D perhaps TRBD1 (6 bases). The J call may be incorrect, as the DNA end agrees better with TRBJ2-7. CDR1 MNHNY and CDR2 SVGAGI come from the germline V gene (reference sequence). The CDR3 runs 13 residues. CDR3 region: CASSTDSSYEQYF. DNA of the CDR3: TGTGCCAGCAGTACGGACAGCTCCTACGAGCAGTACTTC.

The V call is TRBV11-3, the J call TRBJ2-7, with 7 positions matching TRBD1. J was trimmed by 4 bases and V by 3 bases; bases with no gene match: 3. This CDR3 region has 13 residues. Germline values: CDR1 SGHNT, CDR2 YENEEA. CDR3 in amino acids: CASSLRDRYEQYF. For the CDR3, the DNA is TGTGCCAGCAGCTTGAGGGACAGATACGAGCAGTACTTC.

The V call is TRBV27, the J call TRBJ2-7, with 9 bases identical to TRBD1. Germline values: CDR1 MNHEY, CDR2 SMNVEV (reference sequence). The V segment lost 0 bases and the J segment 6 bases; nucleotides outside the gene matches: 6. The CDR3 sequence is 15 residues long. The CDR3 DNA is TGTGCCAGCAGTTTATCCGGGACAGGGTTCTCCGAGCAGTACTTC. This gives the protein CASSLSGTGFSEQYF.

The DNA of the CDR3 is TGTGCCAGTAGTGAGAATGGCGGCTACGAGCAGTACTTC. Residues: CASSENGGYEQYF. This chain uses TRBV19 with TRBJ2-7; unclear D gene. The CDR3 is 13 amino acids. V was shortened by 5 bases and J by 3 bases, with 11 bases between the two germline ends. Looked up from germline, CDR1 is LNHDA and CDR2 is SQIVND (reference sequence).

Comments on this clone: One end of the junction fails to match germline, which may point to a read error. Within the sample, other DNA sequences also encode this same CDR3. V usage is TRBV9 and J usage is TRBJ2-7; D may match TRBD1 or TRBD2 (7 bases each). Germline lookup yields CDR1 SGDLS and CDR2 YYNGEE. The CDR3 is 15 residues long. In nucleotides, the CDR3 is TGTGCCAGCAGCCCCCAGGGGGGGTCCTCCTACGAGCAGTACTTT. Translating gives CASSPQGGSSYEQYF.

This clone turned up a few times. The chain has TRBV5-8 and TRBJ1-5; weak D call: TRBD1 (5 bases). The V gene lost 0 bases and the J gene lost 6 bases, with 13 bases spanning the gap. The CDR3 loop spans 15 amino acids. CDR1 is SGHTS and CDR2 is YDEGEE in the germline V gene. The CDR3 region is CASSLAGGIGQPQHF. The CDR3 coding sequence is TGTGCCAGCAGCTTGGCTGGGGGAATCGGTCAGCCCCAGCATTTT.